Sequencing of this T cell receptor (beta chain) was carried out in a study of blood T cell repertoires in COVID-19. Study background: Samples came from the United States, Italy and Spain, spanning acute and convalescent COVID-19. Sample material is recorded as cDNA or gDNA derived from T cells, B-cell-depleted T cells, or PBMCs.

Measured with immunoSEQ multiplex PCR; TCRdb has only the in-frame clones, and not every one. The data hold some 93,000 clones, with about four fifths observed a single time. The CDR3 is 16 amino acids. Germline V CDR1 and CDR2: ENHRY, SYGVKD. V trimming: 3 bases; J trimming: 4 bases; junction bases outside the gene matches: 9. The TCR comes from a human donor in a cohort sampled during active COVID-19. J is TRBJ2-5 and V is TRBV10-3, with 9 nucleotides matching TRBD1. The sample was peripheral blood. CDR3 region: CAISDHGQGNGETQYF. The CDR3 DNA sequence: TGTGCCATCAGTGACCACGGACAGGGGAATGGAGAGACCCAGTACTTC.